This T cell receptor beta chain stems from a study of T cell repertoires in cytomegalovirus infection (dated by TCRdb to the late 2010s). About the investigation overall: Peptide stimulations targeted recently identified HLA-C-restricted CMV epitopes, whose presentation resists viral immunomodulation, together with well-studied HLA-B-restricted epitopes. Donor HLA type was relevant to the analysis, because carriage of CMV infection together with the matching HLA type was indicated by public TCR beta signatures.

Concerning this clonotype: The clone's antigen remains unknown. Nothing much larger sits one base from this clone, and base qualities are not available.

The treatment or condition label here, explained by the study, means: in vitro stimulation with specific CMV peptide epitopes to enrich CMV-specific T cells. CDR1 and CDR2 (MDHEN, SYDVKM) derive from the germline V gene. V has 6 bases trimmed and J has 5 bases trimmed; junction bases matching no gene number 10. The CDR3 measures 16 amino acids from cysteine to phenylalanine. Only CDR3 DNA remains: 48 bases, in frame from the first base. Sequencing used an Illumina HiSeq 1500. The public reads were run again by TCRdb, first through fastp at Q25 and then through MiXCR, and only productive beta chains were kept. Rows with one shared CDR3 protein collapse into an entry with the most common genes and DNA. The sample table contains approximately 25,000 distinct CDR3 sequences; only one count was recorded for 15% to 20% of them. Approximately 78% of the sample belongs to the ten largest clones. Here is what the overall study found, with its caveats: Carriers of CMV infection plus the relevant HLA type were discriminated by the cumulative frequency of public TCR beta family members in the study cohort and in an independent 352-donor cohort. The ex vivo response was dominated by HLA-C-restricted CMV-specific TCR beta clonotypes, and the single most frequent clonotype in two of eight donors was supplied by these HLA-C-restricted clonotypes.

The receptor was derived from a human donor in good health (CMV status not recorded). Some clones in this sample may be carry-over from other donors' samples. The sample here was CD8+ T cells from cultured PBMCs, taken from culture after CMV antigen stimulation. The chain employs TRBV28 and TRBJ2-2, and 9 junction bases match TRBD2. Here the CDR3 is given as CASSSRRAGGTGELFF. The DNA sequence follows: TGTGCCAGCAGCTCCCGCCGGGCGGGGGGGACCGGGGAGCTGTTTTTT.